What follows is one TCR beta chain and its context. Its antigen is unknown. No base qualities exist here, and no much larger clone lies one base off it. These data are taken from a study of T cell changes during pregnancy in multiple sclerosis (dated by TCRdb to about 2019). Broadly, across the study: Changes in the T cell repertoire over the course of pregnancy were examined in this study in women with multiple sclerosis.

Library preparation was by the immunoSEQ multiplex PCR assay. Sourced from immuneACCESS, this table was stored by TCRdb with only in-frame sequences that have V and J called. A share of the clones is absent; for the studies checked, an unresolved V gene accounts for under half, and the remainder has no known explanation. Across this sample there are about 40,000 clones, with more than 85% seen only once. The ten top clones hold over 10% of the sample. CDR1 SQVTM and CDR2 ANQGSEA were looked up in the germline V gene. V trim: 4 bases; J trim: 0 bases; unmatched bases: 2. The CDR3 numbers 15 residues from cysteine through phenylalanine. The retained sequence is limited to the CDR3, 45 bases, with the frame set at the first base.

The sequenced sample was CD8+ T cells from peripheral blood mononuclear cells, obtained in the first trimester of pregnancy. The V gene is TRBV29-1 and the J gene is TRBJ2-3, and TRBD2 matches 12 of the central bases. This receptor was obtained from a female donor with multiple sclerosis, enrolled in a pregnancy study. The CDR3 region has the sequence CSVGGTSGSTDTQYF. The DNA is TGCAGCGTTGGCGGGACTAGCGGGAGCACAGATACGCAGTATTTT.